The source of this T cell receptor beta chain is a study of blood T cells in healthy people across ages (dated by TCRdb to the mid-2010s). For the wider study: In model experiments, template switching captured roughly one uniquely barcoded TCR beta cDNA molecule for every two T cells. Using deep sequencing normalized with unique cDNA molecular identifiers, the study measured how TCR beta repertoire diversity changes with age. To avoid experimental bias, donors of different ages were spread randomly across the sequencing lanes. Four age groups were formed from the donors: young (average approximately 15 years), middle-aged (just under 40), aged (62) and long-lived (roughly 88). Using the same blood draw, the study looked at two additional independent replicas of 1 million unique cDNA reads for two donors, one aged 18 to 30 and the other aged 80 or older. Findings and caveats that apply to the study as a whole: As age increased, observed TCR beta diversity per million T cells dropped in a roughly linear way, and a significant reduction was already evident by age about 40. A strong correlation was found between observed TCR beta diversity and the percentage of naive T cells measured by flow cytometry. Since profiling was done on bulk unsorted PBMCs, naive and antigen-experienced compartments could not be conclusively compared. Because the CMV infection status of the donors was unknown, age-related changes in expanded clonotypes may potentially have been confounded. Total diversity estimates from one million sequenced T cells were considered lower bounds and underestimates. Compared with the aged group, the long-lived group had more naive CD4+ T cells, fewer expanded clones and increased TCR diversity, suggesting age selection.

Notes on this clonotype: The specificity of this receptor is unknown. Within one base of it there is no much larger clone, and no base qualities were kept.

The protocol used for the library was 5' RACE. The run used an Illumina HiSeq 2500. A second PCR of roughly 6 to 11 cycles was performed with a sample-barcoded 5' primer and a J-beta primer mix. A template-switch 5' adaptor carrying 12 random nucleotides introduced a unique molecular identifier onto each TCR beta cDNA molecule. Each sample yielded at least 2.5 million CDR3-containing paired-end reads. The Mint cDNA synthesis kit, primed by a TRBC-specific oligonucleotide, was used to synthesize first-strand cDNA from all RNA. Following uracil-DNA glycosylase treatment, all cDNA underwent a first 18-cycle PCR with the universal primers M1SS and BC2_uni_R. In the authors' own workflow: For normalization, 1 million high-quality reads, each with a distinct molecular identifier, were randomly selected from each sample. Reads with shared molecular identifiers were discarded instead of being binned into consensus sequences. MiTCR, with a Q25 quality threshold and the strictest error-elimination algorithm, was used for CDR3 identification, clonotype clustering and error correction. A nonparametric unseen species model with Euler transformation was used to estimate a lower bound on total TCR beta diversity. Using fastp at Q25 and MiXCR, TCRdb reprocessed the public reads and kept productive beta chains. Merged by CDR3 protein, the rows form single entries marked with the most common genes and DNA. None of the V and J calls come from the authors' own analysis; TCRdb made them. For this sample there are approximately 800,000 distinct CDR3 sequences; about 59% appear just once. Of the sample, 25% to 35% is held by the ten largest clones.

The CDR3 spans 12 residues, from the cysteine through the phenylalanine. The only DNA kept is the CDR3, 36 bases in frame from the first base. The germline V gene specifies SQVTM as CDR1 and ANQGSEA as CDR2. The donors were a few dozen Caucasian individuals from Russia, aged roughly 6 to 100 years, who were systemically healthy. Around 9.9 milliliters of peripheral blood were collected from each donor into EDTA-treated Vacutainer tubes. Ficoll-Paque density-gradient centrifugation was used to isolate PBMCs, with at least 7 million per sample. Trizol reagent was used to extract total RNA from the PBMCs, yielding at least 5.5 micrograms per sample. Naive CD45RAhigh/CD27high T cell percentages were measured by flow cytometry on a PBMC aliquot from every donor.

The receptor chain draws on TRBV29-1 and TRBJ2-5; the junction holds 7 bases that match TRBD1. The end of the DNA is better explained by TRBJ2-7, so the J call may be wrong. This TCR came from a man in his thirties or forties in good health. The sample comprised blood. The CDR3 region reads CSFRTGTYEQYF. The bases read TGCAGCTTTCGGACAGGAACCTACGAGCAGTACTTC.